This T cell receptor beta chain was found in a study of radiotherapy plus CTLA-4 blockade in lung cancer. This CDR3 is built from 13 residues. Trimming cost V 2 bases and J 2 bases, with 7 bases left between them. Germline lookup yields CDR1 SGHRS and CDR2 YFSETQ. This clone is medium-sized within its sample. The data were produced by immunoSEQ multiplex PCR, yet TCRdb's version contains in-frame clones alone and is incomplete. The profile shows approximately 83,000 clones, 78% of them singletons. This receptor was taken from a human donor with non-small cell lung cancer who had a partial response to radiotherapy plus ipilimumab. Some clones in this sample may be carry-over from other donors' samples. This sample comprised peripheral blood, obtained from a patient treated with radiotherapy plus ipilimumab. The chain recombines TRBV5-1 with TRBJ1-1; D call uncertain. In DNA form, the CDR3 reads TGCGCCAGCAGCTTACTTTTTAACACTGAAGCTTTCTTT. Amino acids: CASSLLFNTEAFF.